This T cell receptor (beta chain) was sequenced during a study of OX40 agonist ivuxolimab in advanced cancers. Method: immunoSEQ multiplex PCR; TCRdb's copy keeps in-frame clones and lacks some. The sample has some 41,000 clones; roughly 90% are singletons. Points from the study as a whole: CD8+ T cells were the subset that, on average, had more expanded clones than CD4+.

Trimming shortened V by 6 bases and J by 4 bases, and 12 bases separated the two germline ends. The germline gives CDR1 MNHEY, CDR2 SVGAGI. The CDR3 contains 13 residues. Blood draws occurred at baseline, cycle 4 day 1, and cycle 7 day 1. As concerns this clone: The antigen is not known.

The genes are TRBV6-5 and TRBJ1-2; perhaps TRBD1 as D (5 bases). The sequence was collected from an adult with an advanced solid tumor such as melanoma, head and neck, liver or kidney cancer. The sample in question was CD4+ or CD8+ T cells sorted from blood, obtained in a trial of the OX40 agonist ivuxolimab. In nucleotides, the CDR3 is TGTGCCAGCAGACCCGGACATAGCTATGGCTACACCTTC. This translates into CASRPGHSYGYTF.